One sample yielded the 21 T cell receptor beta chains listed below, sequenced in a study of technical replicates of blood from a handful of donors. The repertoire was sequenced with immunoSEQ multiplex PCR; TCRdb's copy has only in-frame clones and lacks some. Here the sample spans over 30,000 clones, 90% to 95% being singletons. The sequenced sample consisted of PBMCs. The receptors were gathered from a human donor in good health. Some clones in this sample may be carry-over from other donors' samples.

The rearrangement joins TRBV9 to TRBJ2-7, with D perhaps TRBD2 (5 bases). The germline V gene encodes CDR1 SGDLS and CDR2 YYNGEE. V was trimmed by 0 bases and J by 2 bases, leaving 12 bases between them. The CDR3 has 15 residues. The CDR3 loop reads CASSVGAGSAYEQYF. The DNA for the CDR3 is TGTGCCAGCAGCGTAGGTGCGGGTTCAGCCTACGAGCAGTACTTC.

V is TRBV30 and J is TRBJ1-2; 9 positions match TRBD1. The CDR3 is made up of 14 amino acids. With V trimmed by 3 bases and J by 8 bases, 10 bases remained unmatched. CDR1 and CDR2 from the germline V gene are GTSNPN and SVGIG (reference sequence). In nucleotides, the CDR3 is TGTGCCTGGAGAGGGGAGACAGGGGGACGAGGCTACACCTTC. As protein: CAWRGETGGRGYTF.

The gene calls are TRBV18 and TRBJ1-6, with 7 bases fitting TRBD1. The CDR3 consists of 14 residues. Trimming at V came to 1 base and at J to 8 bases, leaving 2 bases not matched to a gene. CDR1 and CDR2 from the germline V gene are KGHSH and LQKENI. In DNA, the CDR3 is TGTGCCAGCTCACCACGACAGGGAGATTCACCCCTCCACTTT. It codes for CASSPRQGDSPLHF.

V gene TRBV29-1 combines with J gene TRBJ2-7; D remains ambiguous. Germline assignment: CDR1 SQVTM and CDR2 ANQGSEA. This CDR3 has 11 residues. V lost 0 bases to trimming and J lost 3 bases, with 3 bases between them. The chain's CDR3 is CSVEDSYEQYF. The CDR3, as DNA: TGCAGCGTTGAAGACAGCTACGAGCAGTACTTC.

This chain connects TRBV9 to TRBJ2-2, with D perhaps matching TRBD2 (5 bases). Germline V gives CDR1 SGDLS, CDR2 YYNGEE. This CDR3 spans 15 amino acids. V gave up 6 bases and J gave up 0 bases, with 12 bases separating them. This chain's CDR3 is CASNQELANTGELFF. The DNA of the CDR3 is TGTGCCAGCAACCAGGAACTAGCGAACACCGGGGAGCTGTTTTTT.

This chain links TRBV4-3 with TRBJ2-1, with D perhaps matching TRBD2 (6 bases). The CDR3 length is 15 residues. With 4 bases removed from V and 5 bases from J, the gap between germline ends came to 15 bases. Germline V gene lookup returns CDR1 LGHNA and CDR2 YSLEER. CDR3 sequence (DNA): TGCGCCAGCAGCCTAGGGACTGCCCCCGACAATGAGCAGTTCTTC. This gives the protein CASSLGTAPDNEQFF.

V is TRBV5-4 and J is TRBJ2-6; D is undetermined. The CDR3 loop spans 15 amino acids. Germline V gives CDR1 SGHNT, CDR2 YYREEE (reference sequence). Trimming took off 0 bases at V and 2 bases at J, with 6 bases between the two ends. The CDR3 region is CASSLGGTGANVLTF. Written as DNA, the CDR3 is TGTGCCAGCAGCTTGGGAGGTACTGGGGCCAACGTCCTGACTTTC.

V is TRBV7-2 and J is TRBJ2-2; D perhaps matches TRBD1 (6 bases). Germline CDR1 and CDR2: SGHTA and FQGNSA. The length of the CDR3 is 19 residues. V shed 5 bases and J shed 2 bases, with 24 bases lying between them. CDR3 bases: TGTGCCAGCAGCCAAATCACCGGACAGTGGGGCCGAAACACCGGGGAGCTGTTTTTT. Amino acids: CASSQITGQWGRNTGELFF.

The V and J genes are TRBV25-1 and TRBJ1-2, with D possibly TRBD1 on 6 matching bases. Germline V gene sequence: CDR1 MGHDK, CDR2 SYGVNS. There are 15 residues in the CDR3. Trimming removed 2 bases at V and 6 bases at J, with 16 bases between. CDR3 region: CASSELGGADDGYTF. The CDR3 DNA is TGTGCCAGCAGTGAACTTGGGGGGGCGGACGATGGCTACACCTTC.

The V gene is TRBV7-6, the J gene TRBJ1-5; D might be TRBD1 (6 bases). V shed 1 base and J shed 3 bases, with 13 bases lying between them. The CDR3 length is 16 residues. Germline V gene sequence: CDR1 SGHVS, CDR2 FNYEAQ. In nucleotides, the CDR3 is TGTGCCAGCAGCTTAGAGGGGGGGACGGACAATCAGCCCCAGCATTTT. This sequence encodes CASSLEGGTDNQPQHF.

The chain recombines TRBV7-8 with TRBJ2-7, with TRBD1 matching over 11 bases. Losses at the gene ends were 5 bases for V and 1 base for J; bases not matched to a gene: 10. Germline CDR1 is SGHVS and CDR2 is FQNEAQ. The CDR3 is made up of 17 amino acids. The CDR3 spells CASSPPERDRGSYEQYF. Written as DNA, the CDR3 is TGTGCCAGCAGCCCCCCCGAGAGGGACAGGGGGTCCTACGAGCAGTACTTC.

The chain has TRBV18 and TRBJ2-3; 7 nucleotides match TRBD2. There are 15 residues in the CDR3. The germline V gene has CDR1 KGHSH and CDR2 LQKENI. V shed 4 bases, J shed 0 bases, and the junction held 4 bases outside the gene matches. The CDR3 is CASSQDGGSTDTQYF. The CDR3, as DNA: TGTGCCAGCTCACAAGACGGGGGGAGCACAGATACGCAGTATTTT.

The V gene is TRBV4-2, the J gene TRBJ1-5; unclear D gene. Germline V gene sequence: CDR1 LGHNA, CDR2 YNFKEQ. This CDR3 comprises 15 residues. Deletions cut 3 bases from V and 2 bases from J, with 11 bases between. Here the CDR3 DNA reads TGTGCCAGCAGCCAGCGCTTCGGGGGCAATCAGCCCCAGCATTTT. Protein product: CASSQRFGGNQPQHF.

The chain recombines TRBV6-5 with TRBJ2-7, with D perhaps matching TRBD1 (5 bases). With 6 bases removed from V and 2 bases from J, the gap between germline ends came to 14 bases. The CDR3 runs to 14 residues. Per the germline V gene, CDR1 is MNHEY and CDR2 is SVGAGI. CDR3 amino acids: CASSAGAGTYEQYF. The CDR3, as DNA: TGTGCCAGCAGCGCTGGGGCAGGAACCTACGAGCAGTACTTC.

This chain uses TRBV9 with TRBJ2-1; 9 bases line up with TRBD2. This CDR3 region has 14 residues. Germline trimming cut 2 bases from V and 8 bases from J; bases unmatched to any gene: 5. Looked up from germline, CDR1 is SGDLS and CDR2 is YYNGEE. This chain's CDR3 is CASSVAGTSYEQFF. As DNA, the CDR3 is TGTGCCAGCAGCGTCGCCGGGACTAGCTATGAGCAGTTCTTC.

The CDR3 here is CASRGTSSYEQYF. The CDR3 nucleotides are TGTGCCAGCAGGGGGACTAGCAGCTACGAGCAGTACTTC. This rearrangement joins TRBV2 to TRBJ2-7; TRBD2 matches 9 bases. J lost 3 bases, V lost 6 bases, and 3 bases had no gene match. The CDR3 contains 13 residues. Germline V lookup: CDR1 SNHLY, CDR2 FYNNEI.

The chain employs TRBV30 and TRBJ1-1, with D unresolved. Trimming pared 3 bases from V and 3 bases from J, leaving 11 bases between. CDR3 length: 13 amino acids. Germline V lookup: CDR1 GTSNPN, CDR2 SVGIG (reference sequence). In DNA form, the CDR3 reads TGTGCCTGGAGCGACGGGTCGTACACTGAAGCTTTCTTT. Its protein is CAWSDGSYTEAFF.

CDR3 bases: TGCGCCAGCAGCCCCAGCGGGGGAGGCTCCTACAATGAGCAGTTCTTC. As protein: CASSPSGGGSYNEQFF. The chain joins TRBV4-1 to TRBJ2-1, with 8 bases aligning to TRBD2. The CDR3 is 16 residues long. The germline V gene encodes CDR1 MGHRA and CDR2 YSYEKL. With 4 bases clipped from V and 0 bases from J, the junction kept 5 bases outside the gene matches.

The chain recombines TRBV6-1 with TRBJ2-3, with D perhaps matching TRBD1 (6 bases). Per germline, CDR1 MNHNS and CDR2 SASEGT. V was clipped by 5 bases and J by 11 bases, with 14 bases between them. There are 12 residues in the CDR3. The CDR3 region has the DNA TGTGCCAGCAGTAACCGGGACATGGGGCAGTATTTT. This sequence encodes CASSNRDMGQYF.

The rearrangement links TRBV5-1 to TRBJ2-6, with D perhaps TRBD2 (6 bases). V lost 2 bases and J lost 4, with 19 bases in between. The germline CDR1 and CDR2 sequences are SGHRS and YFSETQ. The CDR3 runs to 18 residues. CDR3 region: CASSFGLLPRSGANVLTF. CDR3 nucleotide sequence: TGCGCCAGCAGCTTCGGACTATTACCTCGCTCGGGGGCCAACGTCCTGACTTTC.

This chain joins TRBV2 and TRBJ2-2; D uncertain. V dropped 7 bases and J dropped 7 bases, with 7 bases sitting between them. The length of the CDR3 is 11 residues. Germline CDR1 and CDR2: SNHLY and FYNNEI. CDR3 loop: CASKLYGELFF. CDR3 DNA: TGTGCCAGCAAGCTGTACGGGGAGCTGTTTTTT. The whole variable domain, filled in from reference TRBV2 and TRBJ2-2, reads EPEVTQTPSHQVTQMGQEVILRCVPISNHLYFYWYRQILGQKVEFLVSFYNNEISEKSEIFDDQFSVERPDGSNFTLKIRSTKLEDSAMYFCASKLYGELFFGEGSRLTVL.